This T cell receptor beta chain was found in a study of OX40 agonist ivuxolimab in advanced cancers. Repertoires were generated with immunoSEQ multiplex PCR, while TCRdb's copy carries only in-frame clones and drops some. This sample has 25,000 or so clones, with about 76% found just once. Study observations and caveats: CD4+ T cells averaged fewer expanded clones than CD8+ T cells. At 0.1 to 3.0 mg/kg, clonal expansion of CD4+ and CD8+ blood T cells had occurred by week 6.

The V gene's germline CDR1 is SGHTA and CDR2 FQGTGA. The germline V and J ends were trimmed by 6 bases and 4 bases, with 12 bases remaining between them. The CDR3 has 14 residues. As regards this clone: The antigen is undetermined.

The material was CD4+ or CD8+ T cells sorted from blood, obtained in a trial of the OX40 agonist ivuxolimab. The V call is TRBV7-3, the J call TRBJ2-2; weak D call: TRBD2 (6 bases). The receptor comes from an adult with an advanced solid tumor such as melanoma, head and neck, liver or kidney cancer. In DNA, the CDR3 is TGTGCCAGCAGGGAGGGTGGGCGCACCGGGGAGCTGTTTTTT. Amino acids: CASREGGRTGELFF.